The entry below gives a single T cell receptor beta chain sequence along with its context. This clonotype was seen a few times. The target of this receptor is not known. The record has no base qualities; no much larger clone is one base away. This entry comes from a study of blood T cells in healthy people across ages (dated by TCRdb to between 2014 and 2017). For context, the study as a whole: In model experiments, template switching captured roughly one uniquely barcoded TCR beta cDNA molecule for every two T cells. Age-related changes in TCR beta repertoire diversity were measured in the study by deep sequencing normalized with unique cDNA molecular identifiers. The donors were split into four age groups: young (average 16 years), middle-aged (roughly 42), aged (over 55) and long-lived (roughly 80). To avoid experimental bias, donors of different ages were spread randomly across the sequencing lanes. Using the same blood draw, the study looked at two additional independent replicas of 1 million unique cDNA reads for two donors, one aged 18 to 30 and the other aged 80 or older. The investigation overall reported the following: As age increased, observed TCR beta diversity per million T cells dropped in a roughly linear way, and a significant reduction was already evident by age around 41. Estimates of total diversity from one million sequenced T cells were regarded as lower bounds and underestimates. Compared with the aged group, more naive CD4+ T cells, fewer expanded clones and increased TCR diversity were shown by the long-lived group, suggesting age selection. A strong correlation was found between observed TCR beta diversity and the percentage of naive T cells measured by flow cytometry. Bulk unsorted PBMC profiling prevented conclusive comparison of naive and antigen-experienced compartments. Because donor CMV infection status was unknown, age-related changes in expanded clonotypes were potentially confounded.

Systemically healthy Caucasian individuals from Russia, 39 in total and aged roughly 6 to 95 years, were included as donors. About 10 milliliters of peripheral blood were collected from each donor into EDTA-treated Vacutainer tubes. Ficoll-Paque density-gradient centrifugation was used to isolate PBMCs, with at least 7 million per sample. Total RNA was extracted from PBMCs with Trizol reagent, with at least 6 micrograms obtained per sample. For every donor, flow cytometry on a PBMC aliquot measured the percentage of naive CD45RAhigh/CD27high T cells. Including cysteine and phenylalanine, the CDR3 has 15 amino acids. Only the CDR3 DNA is retained, 45 bases long and in frame from the first base. The germline V gene sets CDR1 to SGHTA and CDR2 to FQGNSA. Deletion took 2 bases off V and 0 bases off J, with a span of 9 bases between the germline ends. Library prep was done by 5' RACE. The run used an Illumina HiSeq 2500. The second PCR ran for about 6 to 12 cycles and used a J-beta primer mix along with a sample-barcoded 5' primer. A template-switch 5' adaptor carrying 12 random nucleotides introduced a unique molecular identifier onto each TCR beta cDNA molecule. Each sample yielded at least 2.5 million CDR3-containing paired-end reads. First-strand cDNA was synthesized from all RNA with the Mint cDNA synthesis kit, primed by a TRBC-specific oligonucleotide. After uracil-DNA glycosylase treatment, a first 18-cycle PCR used universal primers M1SS and BC2_uni_R on all cDNA. Regarding the original processing steps: For normalization, 1 million high-quality reads, each with a distinct molecular identifier, were randomly selected from each sample. Reads with shared molecular identifiers were discarded instead of being binned into consensus sequences. MiTCR, with a Q25 quality threshold and the strictest error-elimination algorithm, was used for CDR3 identification, clonotype clustering and error correction. A nonparametric unseen species model with Euler transformation was used to estimate lower-bound total TCR beta diversity. The raw public reads went through TCRdb reprocessing: fastp at Q25, MiXCR clone calling, in-frame beta chains kept. Rows matching on CDR3 protein sequence are summarized as one entry with the most common DNA and genes. The V and J calls follow TCRdb's processing rather than the paper's. The sample contains about 780,000 distinct CDR3 sequences, around half of them found a single time. About a sixth of the sample lies in the top ten.

The receptor was derived from an elderly man in good health. Recombination joined TRBV7-2 with TRBJ2-3, with the D segment identity uncertain. Sequencing was carried out using blood. CDR3 loop: CASSLFSTSTDTQYF. In nucleotides, the sequence is TGTGCCAGCAGCTTATTCTCAACGAGCACAGATACGCAGTATTTT.